This T cell receptor beta chain appears in the sequencing data of a study of blood T cell repertoires in COVID-19. About the research overall: From T cells, B-cell-depleted T cells, or PBMCs came the material, which was cDNA or gDNA.

The protocol was immunoSEQ multiplex PCR, while the TCRdb copy is restricted to in-frame clones and leaves out a portion. The table records roughly 360,000 clones, around 86% of them present only once. The germline V gene has CDR1 MNHNS and CDR2 SASEGT. V was clipped by 3 bases and J by 1 base; unmatched bases: 7. This CDR3 is 16 amino acids long. This chain links TRBV6-1 with TRBJ2-3; 7 bases are a match to TRBD1. The clonotype was recovered from a woman in her forties or fifties who had recovered from COVID-19. The specimen was PBMCs or T cells enriched from blood (not recorded which). This CDR3 reads CASSDYRGSGTDTQYF. In DNA, the CDR3 is TGTGCCAGCAGTGATTACAGGGGTTCGGGCACAGATACGCAGTATTTT.